This T cell receptor beta chain is from a study of blood T cells in healthy people across ages. For the second PCR, which ran for 7 to 11 cycles, a sample-barcoded 5' primer and a J-beta primer mix were used. Researchers report that each sample yielded at least 2.5 million CDR3-containing paired-end reads. MiXCR was run by TCRdb on the 5' RACE reads, yielding one entry per CDR3 protein. The repertoire holds approximately 360,000 distinct CDR3 sequences, with roughly half as singletons. Staff drew roughly 10 milliliters of peripheral blood from each donor. The CDR3 is made up of 13 amino acids. Per germline, CDR1 KGHSH and CDR2 LQKENI. V was shortened by 6 bases and J by 2 bases, with 10 bases between the two germline ends. This clonotype was recorded at least ten times.

The chain uses TRBV18 and TRBJ2-5; D may be TRBD1 (6 bases). The receptor's source is a man aged 55 to 70 in good health. The sequenced sample consisted of blood. DNA of the CDR3: TGTGCCAGCTCTGGGGACATTCAAGAGACCCAGTACTTC. It yields the protein CASSGDIQETQYF.